The 8 T cell receptor beta chains listed next were all sequenced from one sample in a study of identical twins. TCRdb re-called the 5' RACE reads with MiXCR, one entry per CDR3 protein. The sample has 400,000 to 600,000 distinct CDR3 sequences, 20% to 25% seen once; the top ten hold about 0.5%. These data were also reused for a study on yellow fever vaccine responses in identical twins.

Sequenced sample: CD4+ T cells sorted from blood. The receptor set was obtained from a young woman in good health.

Only a few counts were recorded for this clonotype. V and J are TRBV24-1 and TRBJ2-3; possibly TRBD1 for D (6 bases). Germline-derived CDR1 and CDR2 are KGHDR and SFDVKD. The CDR3 consists of 15 residues. Trimming took 5 bases from V and 6 from J, leaving 17 bases between them. The DNA for the CDR3 is TGTGCCACCAGTGCCCTAGTGGGACACGGCGATACGCAGTATTTT. It is translated as CATSALVGHGDTQYF.

CDR3 DNA: TGCGCCAGCAGCCACGGGGACTTGGAACAGCCCCAGCATTTT. Its protein is CASSHGDLEQPQHF. J is TRBJ1-5 and V is TRBV4-1, with D perhaps TRBD1 (5 bases). V lost 3 bases to trimming and J lost 7 bases, with 13 bases between them. The CDR3 is 14 residues long. Germline-derived CDR1 and CDR2 are MGHRA and YSYEKL.

This sequence joins TRBV11-2 and TRBJ2-3, with 8 bases that match TRBD1. Germline V lookup: CDR1 SGHAT, CDR2 FQNNGV. The V and J ends lost 7 bases and 7 bases, in that order; junction bases with no gene match: 13. The CDR3 consists of 15 residues. CDR3 region: CASTEGDRGIYTQYF. Written as DNA, the CDR3 is TGTGCCAGCACCGAAGGAGACAGGGGAATCTATACGCAGTATTTT.

This clonotype has a handful of counts. The V gene is TRBV10-3, the J gene TRBJ2-1, with 14 bases that match TRBD2. This CDR3 region has 15 residues. The germline CDR1 and CDR2 sequences are ENHRY and SYGVKD. V gave up 7 bases and J gave up 7 bases; unmatched junction bases: 6. The CDR3 reads CAIKIGTSGSNEQFF. CDR3 bases: TGTGCCATCAAAATCGGGACTAGCGGGAGTAATGAGCAGTTCTTC.

The genes are TRBV11-2 and TRBJ2-3; 8 bases line up with TRBD2. The CDR3 is made up of 17 amino acids. V was clipped by 1 base and J by 2 bases; unmatched bases: 8. Germline values: CDR1 SGHAT, CDR2 FQNNGV. The CDR3, as DNA: TGTGCCAGCAGCTTAGTAGGTAGCGGGGCCTCCACAGATACGCAGTATTTT. Its translation: CASSLVGSGASTDTQYF.

V usage is TRBV18 and J usage is TRBJ2-7, with D possibly being TRBD2 (7 bases). CDR3 length: 15 amino acids. Germline V gives CDR1 KGHSH, CDR2 LQKENI. Trimming left V 3 bases short and J 2 bases short, with 14 bases between. In nucleotides, the CDR3 is TGTGCCAGCTCACCTCCACAGGGAGGGACCTACGAGCAGTACTTC. Translating it yields CASSPPQGGTYEQYF.

This clonotype has more than one count but fewer than ten. The chain employs TRBV15 and TRBJ2-7; 8 bases line up with TRBD2. The CDR3 extends over 15 amino acids. V was clipped by 0 bases and J by 6 bases; unmatched bases: 7. CDR1 is LNHNV and CDR2 is YYDKDF in the germline V gene (reference sequence). The CDR3 loop is CATSRDQAGDREQYF. For the CDR3, the DNA is TGTGCCACCAGCAGAGATCAAGCGGGAGATCGCGAGCAGTACTTC.

This clonotype appeared a few times. This chain connects TRBV2 to TRBJ2-7; 8 nucleotides agree with TRBD2. The J segment lost 4 bases and the V segment lost 7 bases, leaving 6 bases of the junction unmatched. The CDR3 consists of 13 residues. CDR1 and CDR2 (germline): SNHLY, FYNNEI. The CDR3 region has the DNA TGTGCCAGCAACTCCGGGGGGGGATACGAGCAGTACTTC. Its protein is CASNSGGGYEQYF.